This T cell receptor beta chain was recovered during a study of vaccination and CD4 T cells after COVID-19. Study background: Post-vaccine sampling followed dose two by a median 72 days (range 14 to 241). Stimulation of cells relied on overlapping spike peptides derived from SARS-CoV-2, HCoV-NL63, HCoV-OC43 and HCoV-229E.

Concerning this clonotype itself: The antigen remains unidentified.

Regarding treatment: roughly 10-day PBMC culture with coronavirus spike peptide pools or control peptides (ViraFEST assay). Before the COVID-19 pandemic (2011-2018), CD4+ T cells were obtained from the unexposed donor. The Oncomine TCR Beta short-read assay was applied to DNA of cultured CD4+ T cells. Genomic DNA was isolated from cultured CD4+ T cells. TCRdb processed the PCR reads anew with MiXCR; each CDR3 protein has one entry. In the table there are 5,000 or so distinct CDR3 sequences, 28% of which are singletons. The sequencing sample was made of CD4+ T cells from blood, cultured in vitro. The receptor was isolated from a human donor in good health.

The CDR3 region is CASRNSGGRSYEQYF. In DNA, the CDR3 is TGTGCCAGCAGAAATAGCGGGGGGCGGTCCTACGAGCAGTACTTC. V usage is TRBV12-3 or TRBV12-4 and J usage is TRBJ2-7; TRBD2 aligns across 10 bases. CDR3 length: 15 amino acids. The V segment lost 6 bases and the J segment 1 base; nucleotides outside the gene matches: 6.